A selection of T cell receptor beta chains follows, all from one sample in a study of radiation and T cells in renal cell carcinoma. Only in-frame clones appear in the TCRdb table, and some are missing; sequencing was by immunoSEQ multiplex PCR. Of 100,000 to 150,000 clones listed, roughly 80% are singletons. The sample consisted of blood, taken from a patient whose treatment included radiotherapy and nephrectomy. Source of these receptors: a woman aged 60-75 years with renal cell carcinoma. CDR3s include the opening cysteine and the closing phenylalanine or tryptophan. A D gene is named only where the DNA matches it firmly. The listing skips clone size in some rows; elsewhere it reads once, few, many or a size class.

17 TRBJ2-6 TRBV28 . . TGTGCCAGCAGGCAGACAGCTCGTATGTCTGGGGCCAACGTCCTGACTTTC CASRQTARMSGANVLTF
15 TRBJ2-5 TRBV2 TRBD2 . TGTGCCAGCAGCCCTAGCGGGCTTCCCCAAGAGACCCAGTACTTC CASSPSGLPQETQYF
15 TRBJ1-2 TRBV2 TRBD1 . TGTGCCAGCAGGCCCGGGACAGGGGACGGGTATGGCTACACCTTC CASRPGTGDGYGYTF
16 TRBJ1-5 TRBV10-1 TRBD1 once TGCGCCAGCACGAAAGAATGGACAGGTTCCAATCAGCCCCAGCATTTT CASTKEWTGSNQPQHF
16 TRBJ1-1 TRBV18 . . TGTGCCAGCTCACCACCTGGTAGGGTCTGGCAATCTGAAGCTTTCTTT CASSPPGRVWQSEAFF
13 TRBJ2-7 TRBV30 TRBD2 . TGTGCCTGGAGTACCGGGACTACGGCCGAGCAGTACTTC CAWSTGTTAEQYF
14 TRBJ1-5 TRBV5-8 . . TGTGCCAGCAGCTTGGTGGCAGGGGATCAGCCCCAGCATTTT CASSLVAGDQPQHF
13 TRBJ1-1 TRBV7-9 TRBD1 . TGTGCCAGCAGCTCCACAGGGGCGAGTGAAGCTTTCTTT CASSSTGASEAFF
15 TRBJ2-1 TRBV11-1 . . TGTGCCAGCAGCTTAGCGGGGACCACGATGGGTGAGCAGTTCTTC CASSLAGTTMGEQFF
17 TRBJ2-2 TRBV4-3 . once TGCGCCAGCAGCCAAGGCGTAGGTCTATCGAACACCGGGGAGCTGTTTTTT CASSQGVGLSNTGELFF